The 19 T cell receptor beta chains below were found in one sample sequenced in a study of memory CD4+ T cells and cytomegalovirus serostatus. TCRdb's copy holds only in-frame clones and misses some; the assay was immunoSEQ multiplex PCR. The table includes approximately 50,000 clones, about 80% detected once. The sort gate was single viable CD3+CD4+CD8-CD45RO+ cells for memory CD4+ T cells. The sample consisted of memory CD4+ T cells from blood. The receptors stem from an adult in good health and CMV-seropositive.

V usage is TRBV7-6 and J usage is TRBJ2-7; the match to TRBD2 covers 8 bases. J gave up 5 bases and V 4 bases, and 7 bases lay outside the gene matches. The CDR3 sequence is 14 residues long. Germline values: CDR1 SGHVS, CDR2 FNYEAQ. CDR3 loop: CASSSSGWGDEQYF. The CDR3 region has the DNA TGTGCCAGCAGCTCTAGCGGGTGGGGGGACGAGCAGTACTTC.

This clone was seen only a few times. The V call is TRBV7-8, the J call TRBJ1-5, with D hard to call. The germline V and J ends were trimmed by 1 base and 6 bases, with 7 bases remaining between them. CDR1 and CDR2 from the germline V gene are SGHVS and FQNEAQ. This CDR3 contains 13 residues. The CDR3 sequence is CASSLGVGQPQHF. As DNA, the CDR3 is TGTGCCAGCAGCTTAGGGGTCGGTCAGCCCCAGCATTTT.

The chain couples TRBV6-5 to TRBJ2-7, with unresolved D. The CDR3 consists of 13 residues. The germline V gene encodes CDR1 MNHEY and CDR2 SVGAGI. The V end lost 5 bases, the J end lost 0 bases, and 8 bases lay between the germline ends. CDR3 nucleotides: TGTGCCAGCAGTAACACCTTCTCCTACGAGCAGTACTTC. As protein: CASSNTFSYEQYF.

The chain recombines TRBV11-3 with TRBJ2-3; TRBD1 matches at 10 bases. Germline lookup yields CDR1 SGHNT and CDR2 YENEEA. V dropped 4 bases and J dropped 0; count of bases not matched to a gene: 1. The CDR3 consists of 15 residues. CDR3 amino acids: CASSSGQGSTDTQYF. In nucleotides, the CDR3 is TGTGCCAGCAGCTCGGGACAGGGGAGCACAGATACGCAGTATTTT.

CDR3 sequence (DNA): TGTGCCAGCTCCCCTGATACAGGGACTGAAGCTTTCTTT. Residues: CASSPDTGTEAFF. The J gene is TRBJ1-1, the V gene TRBV18; tentatively, D is TRBD1 (6 bases). CDR1 and CDR2 from the germline V gene are KGHSH and LQKENI. V was clipped by 6 bases and J by 5 bases, with 13 bases between them. This CDR3 is built from 13 residues.

This clone was recorded a few times. The rearrangement joins TRBV27 to TRBJ1-2; 7 nucleotides agree with TRBD1. Trimming cost V 6 bases and J 4 bases; bases outside gene matches: 2. There are 12 residues in the CDR3. The germline gives CDR1 MNHEY, CDR2 SMNVEV (reference sequence). In DNA, the CDR3 is TGTGCCAGCAGGGGACAGACCTATGGCTACACCTTC. It codes for CASRGQTYGYTF.

The chain joins TRBV7-2 to TRBJ2-3; D may correspond to TRBD1 or TRBD2 (5 bases each). The ends were cut back, 1 base at V and 4 bases at J, with 12 bases in the middle. CDR1 is SGHTA and CDR2 is FQGNSA in the germline V gene. The CDR3 covers 15 residues. DNA of the CDR3: TGTGCCAGCAGCTTAGAGGGGAGTTTCCCAGATACGCAGTATTTT. Its translation is CASSLEGSFPDTQYF. The entire variable domain, with the rest obtained from reference TRBV7-2 and TRBJ2-3, is as follows: GAGVSQSPSNKVTEKGKDVELRCDPISGHTALYWYRQSLGQGLEFLIYFQGNSAPDKSGLPSDRFSAERTGGSVSTLTIQRTQQEDSAVYLCASSLEGSFPDTQYFGPGTRLTVL.

V gene TRBV11-2 combines with J gene TRBJ1-2; D is uncertain. Germline values: CDR1 SGHAT, CDR2 FQNNGV. With 1 base removed from V and 2 bases from J, the gap between germline ends came to 8 bases. The CDR3 contains 14 residues. CDR3 bases: TGTGCCAGCAGCTTAGGTGGCAGGAACTATGGCTACACCTTC. Encoded protein: CASSLGGRNYGYTF. Using reference TRBV11-2 and TRBJ1-2 for the parts outside the CDR3, the full variable domain is EAGVAQSPRYKIIEKRQSVAFWCNPISGHATLYWYQQILGQGPKLLIQFQNNGVVDDSQLPKDRFSAERLKGVDSTLKIQPAKLEDSAVYLCASSLGGRNYGYTFGSGTRLTVV.

The V and J genes are TRBV4-3 and TRBJ2-3, with D tentatively TRBD2 (5 bases). Per the germline V gene, CDR1 is LGHNA and CDR2 is YSLEER. V lost 0 bases and J lost 7, with 11 bases in between. The CDR3 has 14 residues. CDR3 residues: CASSQDYPGNTQYF. Here the CDR3 DNA reads TGCGCCAGCAGCCAAGACTACCCCGGGAATACGCAGTATTTT.

The rearrangement links TRBV28 to TRBJ2-1, with 7 nucleotides matching TRBD1. The CDR3 spans 18 residues. Losses at the gene ends were 4 bases for V and 0 bases for J; bases not matched to a gene: 12. Germline CDR1 MDHEN, CDR2 SYDVKM. Written as DNA, the CDR3 is TGTGCCAGCAGTTCCGGGACAGCCTTCTCGAGCTCCTACAATGAGCAGTTCTTC. Protein: CASSSGTAFSSSYNEQFF.

The chain links TRBV29-1 to TRBJ1-1; the D gene is possibly TRBD1 (5 bases). The CDR3 is 10 amino acids. The germline V and J ends were trimmed by 5 bases and 9 bases, with 10 bases remaining between them. Germline V lookup: CDR1 SQVTM, CDR2 ANQGSEA. The CDR3: CSVKTEKAFF. DNA for the CDR3: TGCAGCGTTAAGACAGAGAAAGCTTTCTTT.

The V and J genes are TRBV28 and TRBJ1-1; no definite D call. Per the germline V gene, CDR1 is MDHEN and CDR2 is SYDVKM. This CDR3 is 15 amino acids long. V was shortened by 6 bases and J by 0 bases, with 14 bases between the two germline ends. CDR3 coding DNA: TGTGCCAGCAGACTTAGGGTCAACTTGAACACTGAAGCTTTCTTT. It yields the protein CASRLRVNLNTEAFF.

The chain uses TRBV6-6 and TRBJ2-7; 7 nucleotides align to TRBD2. The CDR3 runs to 15 residues. Germline values: CDR1 MNHNY, CDR2 SVGAGI (reference sequence). Germline trimming cut 2 bases from V and 3 bases from J; bases unmatched to any gene: 7. For the CDR3, the DNA is TGTGCCAGCAGTTACGGGGCGGGAGAGGGCTACGAGCAGTACTTC. Translating gives CASSYGAGEGYEQYF.

The V gene is TRBV5-8, the J gene TRBJ1-5; D not certain. Germline V gene data show CDR1 as SGHTS and CDR2 as YDEGEE. Trimming took off 2 bases at V and 2 bases at J, with 11 bases between the two ends. CDR3 length equals 15 residues. The CDR3 nucleotides are TGTGCCAGCAGCTTTGGTCTTCTCGGCAATCAGCCCCAGCATTTT. Protein product: CASSFGLLGNQPQHF.

This chain links TRBV27 with TRBJ1-1; D uncertain. V dropped 4 bases and J dropped 4 bases, with 7 bases sitting between them. The CDR3 extends over 12 amino acids. Germline V lookup: CDR1 MNHEY, CDR2 SMNVEV (reference sequence). Here the CDR3 DNA reads TGTGCCAGCAGTTCGGGCGGCACTGAAGCTTTCTTT. Its protein is CASSSGGTEAFF.

By share, this clone ranks as medium-sized. The chain has TRBV9 and TRBJ2-5; tentatively, D is TRBD2 (6 bases). Germline-derived CDR1 and CDR2 are SGDLS and YYNGEE. Trimming removed 4 bases from V and 3 bases from J, with 10 bases in between. The CDR3 covers 13 residues. The DNA for the CDR3 is TGTGCCAGCAGCCCCCGACTAGAAGAGACCCAGTACTTC. It codes for CASSPRLEETQYF.

The chain recombines TRBV2 with TRBJ2-5; the match to TRBD2 covers 7 bases. The CDR3 has 13 residues. The germline gives CDR1 SNHLY, CDR2 FYNNEI. V dropped 7 bases and J dropped 3; count of bases not matched to a gene: 5. CDR3 protein: CASTKAGEETQYF. The CDR3 bases are TGTGCCAGCACGAAGGCGGGGGAAGAGACCCAGTACTTC. The full variable domain, completed using reference TRBV2 and TRBJ2-5, is EPEVTQTPSHQVTQMGQEVILRCVPISNHLYFYWYRQILGQKVEFLVSFYNNEISEKSEIFDDQFSVERPDGSNFTLKIRSTKLEDSAMYFCASTKAGEETQYFGPGTRLLVL.

This rearrangement joins TRBV7-2 to TRBJ2-7, with D unclear. Germline values: CDR1 SGHTA, CDR2 FQGNSA. V lost 0 bases to trimming and J lost 0 bases, with 6 bases between them. This CDR3 region has 14 residues. The DNA for the CDR3 is TGTGCCAGCAGCTTAGCCCTTAGCTCCTACGAGCAGTACTTC. The encoded protein is CASSLALSSYEQYF. Full variable domain (outside the CDR3, taken from reference TRBV7-2 and TRBJ2-7): GAGVSQSPSNKVTEKGKDVELRCDPISGHTALYWYRQSLGQGLEFLIYFQGNSAPDKSGLPSDRFSAERTGGSVSTLTIQRTQQEDSAVYLCASSLALSSYEQYFGPGTRLTVT.

The table lists this clone with a few counts. The chain uses TRBV2 and TRBJ2-5; D remains unclear. The ends were cut back, 5 bases at V and 2 bases at J, with 3 bases in the middle. The germline CDR1 and CDR2 sequences are SNHLY and FYNNEI. This CDR3 comprises 11 residues. CDR3 region: CASSLQETQYF. CDR3 bases: TGTGCCAGCAGTTTACAAGAGACCCAGTACTTC.